At least ten counts were recorded for the clone carrying this T cell receptor beta chain. The antigen is undetermined. The sample's time point: longitudinal time-point 3. Unsorted libraries came from 2 million PBMCs stored at -80 °C. Germline-derived CDR1 and CDR2 are SGHDT and YYEEEE. Trimming took 0 bases from V and 7 from J, leaving 11 bases between them. This CDR3 contains 13 residues. These data are taken from a study of neurological immune-mediated disorders. TCRdb reanalysed the 5' RACE reads using MiXCR and keeps one entry per CDR3 protein. Among around 100,000 distinct CDR3 sequences, 10% to 12% were seen once, and the ten largest hold about 3%. Study outcomes and limitations: No sharing of CDR3 amino acid sequences was observed among expanded clones across subjects, suggesting private repertoires in all groups.

This clonotype was obtained from a female donor with HTLV-1-associated myelopathy (HAM/TSP). The sequencing sample was made of PBMCs. The gene calls are TRBV5-6 and TRBJ2-7; D is unclear. The CDR3 sequence: CASSLGFQGEQYF. CDR3 DNA: TGTGCCAGCAGCTTGGGGTTCCAAGGGGAGCAGTACTTC.